Following are 32 T cell receptor beta chains from one sample sequenced in a study of T cell responses to AZD1222 COVID-19 vaccine. Here immunoSEQ multiplex PCR was the method, and the copy in TCRdb shows in-frame clones only, minus some. Of about 200,000 clones in the sample, 80% to 90% were seen once. The material sequenced was peripheral blood, taken on day 0 of AZD1222 vaccination. Receptors were obtained from an adult in good health.

The table lists this clone with a count of one. For the CDR3, the DNA is TGTGCCAGCAGCACGGGACCGAAGCGAGGCACCGGGGAGCTGTTTTTT. Residues: CASSTGPKRGTGELFF. The chain couples TRBV5-4 to TRBJ2-2, with D possibly being TRBD1 or TRBD2 (5 bases each). CDR3 length equals 16 residues. Germline V gene sequence: CDR1 SGHNT, CDR2 YYREEE (reference sequence). Trimming shortened V by 4 bases and J by 4 bases, and 17 bases separated the two germline ends.

This chain uses TRBV18 with TRBJ2-7, with TRBD1 as a possible D gene (6 bases). Germline CDR1 and CDR2: KGHSH and LQKENI. Between the trimmed V and J ends, which lost 5 bases and 0 bases, there was a span of 11 bases. The CDR3 is 14 amino acids. CDR3 coding DNA: TGTGCCAGCTCATCCAGGGGTATCTCCTACGAGCAGTACTTC. As protein: CASSSRGISYEQYF.

This chain uses TRBV3-1 (or the pseudogene TRBV3-2) with TRBJ2-1; perhaps TRBD2 as D (7 bases). The CDR3 spans 17 residues. V was clipped by 0 bases and J by 2 bases, with 14 bases between them. CDR1 is LGHDT, CDR2 YNNKEL, per germline (reference sequence). This CDR3 reads CASSQEQGRGPYNEQFF. The CDR3 nucleotides read TGTGCCAGCAGCCAAGAGCAGGGGAGGGGCCCCTACAATGAGCAGTTCTTC.

This rearrangement joins TRBV14 to TRBJ1-3, with TRBD1 matching over 8 bases. The CDR3 runs to 17 residues. J gave up 8 bases and V 0 bases, and 12 bases lay outside the gene matches. The germline CDR1 and CDR2 sequences are SGHDN and FVKESK. CDR3 coding DNA: TGTGCCAGCAGCCAAGATCGTCCAGGGGGCCCCGTCGACACCATATATTTT. It codes for CASSQDRPGGPVDTIYF.

V gene TRBV5-1 combines with J gene TRBJ2-5, with D maybe TRBD2 (6 bases). V dropped 1 base and J dropped 5 bases, with 12 bases sitting between them. Germline values: CDR1 SGHRS, CDR2 YFSETQ. This CDR3 is built from 14 residues. The CDR3 DNA reads as TGCGCCAGCAGCTTGTACGGCGGGAAGGAGACCCAGTACTTC. Amino acids: CASSLYGGKETQYF.

Here the CDR3 DNA reads TGTGCCAGCAGCCCGATCCCAGAAGTTGGGCATGAGCAGTTCTTC. Amino acids: CASSPIPEVGHEQFF. The J gene is TRBJ2-1, the V gene TRBV11-2, with D uncertain. Germline CDR1 and CDR2: SGHAT and FQNNGV. V was shortened by 5 bases and J by 8 bases, with 19 bases between the two germline ends. The CDR3 covers 15 residues. Supplemented by reference TRBV11-2 and TRBJ2-1, the full variable domain reads EAGVAQSPRYKIIEKRQSVAFWCNPISGHATLYWYQQILGQGPKLLIQFQNNGVVDDSQLPKDRFSAERLKGVDSTLKIQPAKLEDSAVYLCASSPIPEVGHEQFFGPGTRLTVL.

For the CDR3, the DNA is TGTGCCAGCAGTTCACCAGGGATGAATTCACCCCTCCACTTT. Translation gives CASSSPGMNSPLHF. The chain employs TRBV28 and TRBJ1-6; D perhaps matches TRBD1 (5 bases). Germline V gene sequence: CDR1 MDHEN, CDR2 SYDVKM. V was cut by 4 bases and J by 7 bases, with 11 bases left in between. The CDR3 sequence is 14 residues long.

In nucleotides, the CDR3 is TGTGCCAGCAGTTATGCCCCCGAGGATACGCAGTATTTT. Translating gives CASSYAPEDTQYF. The chain recombines TRBV6-2 or TRBV6-3 with TRBJ2-3; unclear D gene. Germline V lookup: CDR1 MNHEY, CDR2 SVGEGT. Deletions cut 3 bases from V and 6 bases from J, with 10 bases between. The CDR3 spans 13 residues.

The chain carries TRBV13 and TRBJ1-2; 9 nucleotides align to TRBD1. Trimming cost V 6 bases and J 7 bases; bases outside gene matches: 12. From germline, CDR1 is PRHDT and CDR2 FYEKMQ (reference sequence). The CDR3 sequence is 15 residues long. The CDR3 DNA follows: TGTGCCAGCAGTAGTTCGACAGGGGGGCTGGGTGGCTACACCTTC. Amino acid sequence: CASSSSTGGLGGYTF.

The chain links TRBV7-2 to TRBJ2-5; D possibly uses TRBD1 or TRBD2 (5 bases each). This CDR3 is 14 amino acids long. Per the germline V gene, CDR1 is SGHTA and CDR2 is FQGNSA. Deletions cut 7 bases from V and 4 bases from J, with 16 bases between. The chain's CDR3 is CASKDEGRPETQYF. In DNA, the CDR3 is TGTGCCAGCAAAGACGAGGGACGGCCAGAGACCCAGTACTTC. Full variable domain (missing parts from reference TRBV7-2 and TRBJ2-5): GAGVSQSPSNKVTEKGKDVELRCDPISGHTALYWYRQSLGQGLEFLIYFQGNSAPDKSGLPSDRFSAERTGGSVSTLTIQRTQQEDSAVYLCASKDEGRPETQYFGPGTRLLVL.

This chain uses TRBV28 with TRBJ2-2; perhaps TRBD1 as D (6 bases). The germline V and J ends were trimmed by 5 bases and 1 base, with 11 bases remaining between them. Per the germline V gene, CDR1 is MDHEN and CDR2 is SYDVKM. The CDR3 is made up of 15 amino acids. CDR3 residues: CASSPPRGNTGELFF. CDR3 DNA: TGTGCCAGCAGTCCCCCCAGGGGGAACACCGGGGAGCTGTTTTTT.

The V and J genes are TRBV30 and TRBJ2-6; no definite D call. Trimming took 3 bases from V and 0 from J, leaving 6 bases between them. The V gene's germline CDR1 is GTSNPN and CDR2 SVGIG (reference sequence). The CDR3 is made up of 14 amino acids. In nucleotides, the CDR3 is TGTGCCTGGAGATGGGGCTCTGGGGCCAACGTCCTGACTTTC. Translated, it gives CAWRWGSGANVLTF.

This chain links TRBV11-3 with TRBJ2-3, with a tentative D call TRBD1 (5 bases). The length of the CDR3 is 15 residues. Germline-derived CDR1 and CDR2 are SGHNT and YENEEA. V was trimmed by 2 bases and J by 1 base, leaving 10 bases between them. CDR3 DNA sequence: TGTGCCAGCAGCTTATTTGGCAGGGGCACAGATACGCAGTATTTT. Protein sequence: CASSLFGRGTDTQYF.

The chain is built from TRBV19 and TRBJ2-2; D might be TRBD1 (5 bases). CDR3 length: 17 amino acids. Germline assignment: CDR1 LNHDA and CDR2 SQIVND (reference sequence). The ends were cut back, 3 bases at V and 4 bases at J, with 18 bases in the middle. CDR3 amino acids: CASSIVAGRVSTGELFF. The CDR3 DNA reads as TGTGCCAGTAGTATCGTGGCAGGGCGAGTGAGCACCGGGGAGCTGTTTTTT.

This clone was observed a single time. The chain uses TRBV5-6 and TRBJ1-2, with D hard to call. The CDR3 consists of 16 residues. Germline assignment: CDR1 SGHDT and CDR2 YYEEEE. Between the trimmed V and J ends, which lost 4 bases and 8 bases, there was a span of 24 bases. The CDR3 DNA follows: TGTGCCAGCAGCCCCCGAGGTCGCGCCGTACTGGGGGGCTACACCTTC. Protein sequence: CASSPRGRAVLGGYTF.

This rearrangement joins TRBV19 to TRBJ1-1; possible D gene TRBD1, 6 bases. V was clipped by 6 bases and J by 5 bases, with 13 bases between them. CDR1 is LNHDA and CDR2 is SQIVND in the germline V gene (reference sequence). The CDR3 contains 13 residues. The CDR3 loop is CASSRGRETEAFF. The CDR3 region has the DNA TGTGCCAGTAGCAGGGGAAGGGAGACTGAAGCTTTCTTT. Looking up the rest from reference TRBV19 and TRBJ1-1 gives the full variable domain: DGGITQSPKYLFRKEGQNVTLSCEQNLNHDAMYWYRQDPGQGLRLIYYSQIVNDFQKGDIAEGYSVSREKKESFPLTVTSAQKNPTAFYLCASSRGRETEAFFGQGTRLTVV.

The V gene is TRBV28, the J gene TRBJ1-2; TRBD1 matches 7 bases. Germline CDR1 reads MDHEN; CDR2 reads SYDVKM. The CDR3 loop spans 19 amino acids. V was clipped by 2 bases and J by 6 bases; unmatched bases: 21. The CDR3 spells CASSLIVRDSLTRRDGYTF. DNA for the CDR3: TGTGCCAGCAGTTTAATAGTCAGGGACAGTCTAACTCGGAGGGATGGCTACACCTTC.

CDR3 nucleotide sequence: TGTGCCAGCAGCCAAGATAGGGCTAGCGGGGGGCTCCAAGAGACCCAGTACTTC. It specifies CASSQDRASGGLQETQYF. The chain has TRBV3-1 (or the pseudogene TRBV3-2) and TRBJ2-5; 11 bases line up with TRBD2. The CDR3 runs to 18 residues. Germline V lookup: CDR1 LGHDT, CDR2 YNNKEL (reference sequence). Trimming cost V 0 bases and J 1 base; bases outside gene matches: 7.

J is TRBJ1-1 and V is TRBV4-1; D perhaps matches TRBD1 (5 bases). The CDR3 has 15 residues. Germline assignment: CDR1 MGHRA and CDR2 YSYEKL. Trimming shortened V by 5 bases and J by 0 bases, and 13 bases separated the two germline ends. The CDR3 DNA reads TGCGCCAGCAGCACGGAAGGGACGATGAACACTGAAGCTTTCTTT. It encodes CASSTEGTMNTEAFF.

This clone was detected only once. The chain uses TRBV7-9 and TRBJ1-1, with D hard to call. The germline V gene encodes CDR1 SEHNR and CDR2 FQNEAQ (reference sequence). CDR3 length: 12 amino acids. V was trimmed by 2 bases and J by 3 bases, leaving 4 bases between them. The DNA for the CDR3 is TGTGCCAGCAGCTTACAGGACACTGAAGCTTTCTTT. Translation gives CASSLQDTEAFF.

V is TRBV5-1 and J is TRBJ2-7; D possibly corresponds to TRBD1 (5 bases). V lost 4 bases, J lost 1 base, and 12 bases lay in between. The CDR3 contains 14 residues. Germline lookup yields CDR1 SGHRS and CDR2 YFSETQ. The DNA of the CDR3 is TGCGCCAGCAGCCTAACTGACAGTTCCTACGAGCAGTACTTC. Amino acid sequence: CASSLTDSSYEQYF. The full variable domain, completed using reference TRBV5-1 and TRBJ2-7, is KAGVTQTPRYLIKTRGQQVTLSCSPISGHRSVSWYQQTPGQGLQFLFEYFSETQRNKGNFPGRFSGRQFSNSRSEMNVSTLELGDSALYLCASSLTDSSYEQYFGPGTRLTVT.

V is TRBV2 and J is TRBJ1-3, with D uncertain. The CDR3 is made up of 14 amino acids. Trimming shortened V by 6 bases and J by 0 bases, and 9 bases separated the two germline ends. Germline V gene sequence: CDR1 SNHLY, CDR2 FYNNEI. CDR3 DNA: TGTGCCAGCAGGACGCTAAGCTCTGGAAACACCATATATTTT. Translated: CASRTLSSGNTIYF. The full variable domain, completed using reference TRBV2 and TRBJ1-3, is EPEVTQTPSHQVTQMGQEVILRCVPISNHLYFYWYRQILGQKVEFLVSFYNNEISEKSEIFDDQFSVERPDGSNFTLKIRSTKLEDSAMYFCASRTLSSGNTIYFGEGSWLTVV.

J is TRBJ1-2 and V is TRBV18; D gene uncertain. The CDR3 has 18 amino acids. Germline V gives CDR1 KGHSH, CDR2 LQKENI. V gave up 3 bases and J gave up 0 bases, with 20 bases separating them. The CDR3 protein is CASSPQNSDLRANYGYTF. The CDR3 DNA reads as TGTGCCAGCTCACCCCAAAACTCGGACCTTAGAGCTAACTATGGCTACACCTTC.

The chain links TRBV5-4 to TRBJ2-7; D tentatively reads TRBD1 or TRBD2 (5 bases each). Germline CDR1 is SGHNT and CDR2 is YYREEE (reference sequence). The CDR3 has 13 amino acids. V was cut by 3 bases and J by 4 bases, with 11 bases left in between. The CDR3 spells CASSSRDGYEQYF. CDR3 DNA sequence: TGTGCCAGCAGCTCCAGGGACGGTTACGAGCAGTACTTC.

The V call is TRBV11-3, the J call TRBJ1-2, with D uncertain. Per germline, CDR1 SGHNT and CDR2 YENEEA. The CDR3 length is 12 residues. Trimming removed 0 bases from V and 12 bases from J, with 11 bases in between. The CDR3 sequence: CASSLDPVVHTF. The CDR3 region has the DNA TGTGCCAGCAGCTTAGATCCGGTGGTACACACCTTC.

The rearrangement links TRBV4-3 to TRBJ1-1; D unresolved. The germline CDR1 and CDR2 sequences are LGHNA and YSLEER. The length of the CDR3 is 16 residues. V dropped 0 bases and J dropped 0 bases, with 11 bases sitting between them. The CDR3 nucleotides are TGCGCCAGCAGCCAAGATACGGGGATCCTGAACACTGAAGCTTTCTTT. It yields the protein CASSQDTGILNTEAFF.

The chain is built from TRBV6-5 and TRBJ1-3, with unresolved D. V lost 0 bases and J 2 bases, leaving 8 bases between the germline ends. The germline CDR1 and CDR2 sequences are MNHEY and SVGAGI. This CDR3 comprises 15 residues. The CDR3 here is CASSYSKGPGNTIYF. As DNA, the CDR3 is TGTGCCAGCAGTTACTCGAAAGGGCCTGGAAACACCATATATTTT.

The V call is TRBV9, the J call TRBJ2-3; D is unresolved. The V end was cut by 0 bases, the J end by 0 bases, with 5 bases between. CDR3 length: 14 amino acids. The germline V gene encodes CDR1 SGDLS and CDR2 YYNGEE. CDR3 sequence reads: CASSVGSSTDTQYF. The CDR3 DNA reads TGTGCCAGCAGCGTAGGATCTAGCACAGATACGCAGTATTTT.

This chain connects TRBV5-1 to TRBJ2-4; 7 nucleotides agree with TRBD1. The CDR3 is 14 amino acids. V lost 6 bases, J lost 6 bases, and 9 bases stayed unmatched. Germline-derived CDR1 and CDR2 are SGHRS and YFSETQ. The CDR3 bases are TGCGCCAGCAACCCGACAGGGTTAAGAAACATTCAGTACTTC. This gives the protein CASNPTGLRNIQYF.

The chain carries TRBV10-3 and TRBJ1-1, with 7 bases aligning to TRBD1. The J segment lost 0 bases and the V segment lost 6 bases, leaving 4 bases of the junction unmatched. Germline assignment: CDR1 ENHRY and CDR2 SYGVKD. The CDR3 sequence is 14 residues long. The CDR3 sequence is CAIRQTGLNTEAFF. In nucleotides, the CDR3 is TGTGCCATCAGGCAGACAGGGTTGAACACTGAAGCTTTCTTT.

The chain's CDR3 is CASRRVGLNSPLHF. CDR3 coding DNA: TGCGCCAGCAGGCGTGTGGGGTTAAATTCACCCCTCCACTTT. The V call is TRBV4-1, the J call TRBJ1-6; no clear D gene. The CDR3 is 14 residues long. Germline V gene data show CDR1 as MGHRA and CDR2 as YSYEKL. The V end lost 6 bases, the J end lost 7 bases, and 13 bases lay between the germline ends.

The chain is built from TRBV7-8 and TRBJ2-2; a weak D match, TRBD2 (6 bases). V lost 2 bases, J lost 5 bases, and 21 bases lay in between. This CDR3 comprises 18 residues. The germline V gene has CDR1 SGHVS and CDR2 FQNEAQ. The CDR3 coding sequence is TGTGCCAGCAGCTTAATAGCAGGAGGGCGAGGTCGTACCGGGGAGCTGTTTTTT. It codes for CASSLIAGGRGRTGELFF.